Listed below are T cell receptor beta chains from one sample, sequenced in a study of T-cell memory formation after mild COVID-19. TCRdb recomputed calls from the 5' RACE reads with MiXCR, one row per CDR3 protein. Seen here are around 300,000 distinct CDR3 sequences, roughly 15% observed once, and the top ten hold 20% to 25%. The sequenced sample was PBMCs or a T cell subset sorted from them (not recorded which). These receptors were obtained from a man aged 18-30 years who had mild COVID-19 (a few samples of this study predate the infection). Cell type and time point are not known. Both conserved end residues are part of each CDR3. D genes are given only for firm matches. Size is stated for part of the rows, as once, few or many counts, or as a class when the clone is expanded.

clone_size	d_call	v_call	j_call	cdr3_nt	cdr3_aa
few	NA	TRBV25-1	TRBJ2-1	TGTGCCAGCAGGAGGGGCGATGAGCAGTTCTTC	CASRRGDEQFF
few	TRBD2	TRBV6-5	TRBJ2-3	TGTGCCAGCAGTGGGACTAGCGGGGAGCTCGGGGATACGCAGTATTTT	CASSGTSGELGDTQYF
few	NA	TRBV19	TRBJ1-1	TGTGCCAGTAGTATAGTTGGGTACACTGAAGCTTTCTTT	CASSIVGYTEAFF
NA	NA	TRBV27	TRBJ2-1	TGTGCCAGCAGCCCATCGGGGCGGGGCTACAATGAGCAGTTCTTC	CASSPSGRGYNEQFF
NA	NA	TRBV12-3/TRBV12-4	TRBJ2-5	TGTGCCAGCAGTTTTGGGGCAGGGGCCCAAGAGACCCAGTACTTC	CASSFGAGAQETQYF
NA	NA	TRBV7-9	TRBJ2-7	TGTGCCAGCAGCCAGAGGGACACTCCCTACGAGCAGTACTTC	CASSQRDTPYEQYF
few	TRBD1	TRBV6-2/TRBV6-3	TRBJ1-6	TGTGCCAGCAGCCCAAAGGACAGGGCGAATTCACCCCTCCACTTT	CASSPKDRANSPLHF
few	TRBD1	TRBV5-1	TRBJ2-1	TGCGCCAGCAGCCCCCCATTAGAGACAGGGGGATCTGGGCAGTTCTTC	CASSPPLETGGSGQFF
many	NA	TRBV5-1	TRBJ2-1	TGCGCCAGCAGCTTGGCCCGATTAGGGTATGAGCAGTTCTTC	CASSLARLGYEQFF
NA	TRBD2	TRBV4-3	TRBJ2-3	TGCGCCAGCAGCCAGGGGGGGGTCGACGCAGATACGCAGTATTTT	CASSQGGVDADTQYF
many	NA	TRBV12-5	TRBJ2-3	TGTGCTAGTGGTCCCCTATTTGCAGGGGCCACAGATACGCAGTATTTT	CASGPLFAGATDTQYF
NA	TRBD1	TRBV12-3/TRBV12-4	TRBJ1-5	TGTGCCAGCAGTCAGGCCAGGGGACAGGGATATCAGCCCCAGCATTTT	CASSQARGQGYQPQHF
many	NA	TRBV12-3/TRBV12-4	TRBJ2-1	TGTGCCAGCAGTCCCTTTCAGGATCAGTTCTTC	CASSPFQDQFF
few	NA	TRBV20-1	TRBJ2-5	TGCAGTGCTAGGGCGGACCAAGAGACCCAGTACTTC	CSARADQETQYF
few	NA	TRBV7-2	TRBJ2-1	TGTGCCAGCTACAGGCCAGGGTCCGATGAGCAGTTCTTC	CASYRPGSDEQFF
few	NA	TRBV20-1	TRBJ2-3	TGCAGTGCGATACAGGGTAGTTCCGGAGATACGCAGTATTTT	CSAIQGSSGDTQYF
NA	NA	TRBV6-6	TRBJ2-7	TGTGCCAGCAGGGGCGAGCCCTACGAGCAGTACTTC	CASRGEPYEQYF
many	NA	TRBV20-1	TRBJ2-7	TGCAGTGTTGAGGATCTCTCCTACGAGCAGTACTTC	CSVEDLSYEQYF
many	NA	TRBV4-3	TRBJ2-7	TGCGCCAGCAGCCAGGCCAGCGGTTGGTCCTACGAGCAGTACTTC	CASSQASGWSYEQYF
few	NA	TRBV7-8	TRBJ2-1	TGTGCCAGCAGCCGACAGTTGGTTGAGCAGTTCTTC	CASSRQLVEQFF
few	TRBD1	TRBV7-3	TRBJ2-1	TGTGCCAGCAGCTGTGCCGGGACAGGGTGCAGTGAGCAGTTCTTC	CASSCAGTGCSEQFF
few	NA	TRBV29-1	TRBJ1-2	TGCAGCGTTCCCGCGGGGGACGGCTATGGCTACACCTTC	CSVPAGDGYGYTF
few	NA	TRBV3-1	TRBJ1-6	TGTGCCAGCAGCCAAGATGCCGACTCCCGATCGGCCCTCCACTTT	CASSQDADSRSALHF
few	NA	TRBV7-2	TRBJ1-2	TGTGCCAGCAGCTCCGGGGGGGTGAGGTATGGCTACACCTTC	CASSSGGVRYGYTF
NA	NA	TRBV27	TRBJ2-2	TGTGCCAGCAGTTTAGTTATTAAGACCGGGGAGCTGTTTTTT	CASSLVIKTGELFF
few	TRBD1	TRBV7-2	TRBJ1-3	TGTGCCAGCAGCCTCCAACTGACAGGGACGAGATCTGGAAACACCATATATTTT	CASSLQLTGTRSGNTIYF
many	NA	TRBV7-9	TRBJ2-7	TGTGCCAGCAGCTTAGCTTCCCACGAGCAGTACTTC	CASSLASHEQYF